Presented here are 21 T cell receptor beta chains from one specimen sequenced in a study of cytomegalovirus exposure and HLA in healthy donors. PCR employed 60 Vbeta and 13 Jbeta primers. The table came from immunoSEQ multiplex PCR; TCRdb's copy has only in-frame clones and leaves some out. The sample lists over 100,000 clones, 75% to 90% seen once, with 2.1% in the top ten. Sequencing was performed on PBMCs. Every receptor here comes from a man under 40 in good health and CMV-seronegative.

On this clone: The DNA is omitted, as the CDR3 cannot be located on it reliably, and the CDR3 follows TCRdb's listing. The V gene is TRBV1, the J gene TRBJ1-5; TRBD1 was called by the table and not checked on the DNA. TRBV1 corresponds to a pseudogene. The CDR3 length equals 14 residues, ends included. CDR3 amino acids: CTSPWGTGSQPQHF.

The chain carries TRBV28 and TRBJ1-4; D might be TRBD1 (6 bases). This CDR3 spans 15 amino acids. Germline V CDR1 and CDR2: MDHEN, SYDVKM. The V gene lost 5 bases and the J gene lost 7 bases, with 17 bases spanning the gap. The CDR3 spells CASSVQQGSGEKLFF. The CDR3 nucleotides read TGTGCCAGCAGTGTCCAACAGGGTTCCGGTGAAAAACTGTTTTTT.

The rearrangement joins TRBV2 to TRBJ2-3; D gene uncertain. This CDR3 comprises 14 residues. V was shortened by 3 bases and J by 2 bases, with 9 bases between the two germline ends. Germline loops: CDR1 SNHLY, CDR2 FYNNEI. The CDR3 nucleotides read TGTGCCAGCAGTGAGGCCACGATCACAGATACGCAGTATTTT. The encoded protein is CASSEATITDTQYF.

This clone occurred a few times. The gene calls are TRBV5-1 and TRBJ1-2, with D tentatively TRBD1 (5 bases). Per germline, CDR1 SGHRS and CDR2 YFSETQ. The CDR3 extends over 13 amino acids. V lost 0 bases, J lost 2 bases, and 5 bases lay in between. The CDR3 DNA reads TGCGCCAGCAGCTTGGAGGGGAACTATGGCTACACCTTC. Residues: CASSLEGNYGYTF.

This rearrangement joins TRBV27 to TRBJ2-7; 8 bases agree with TRBD1. The CDR3 runs 14 residues. The V gene end was trimmed by 4 bases and the J gene end by 3 bases; junction bases not matched to a gene: 5. The germline V gene encodes CDR1 MNHEY and CDR2 SMNVEV (reference sequence). The CDR3 DNA reads as TGTGCCAGCAGTTCCGGGACAGGTAACTACGAGCAGTACTTC. Amino acid sequence: CASSSGTGNYEQYF.

In this sample, this clone turned up a few times. A read error may produce the germline difference seen at one junction end. The chain uses TRBV7-8 and TRBJ2-5; TRBD1 aligns across 10 bases. CDR1 is SGHVS and CDR2 is FQNEAQ in the germline V gene. The CDR3 sequence is 14 residues long. CDR3 sequence: CASSVLGQGHPKDF. CDR3 in DNA: TGTGCCAGCAGCGTATTGGGACAGGGGCACCCCAAGGACTTC. The variable domain in full, completed from reference TRBV7-8 and TRBJ2-5, reads GAGVSQSPRYKVAKRGQDVALRCDPISGHVSLFWYQQALGQGPEFLTYFQNEAQLDKSGLPSDRFFAERPEGSVSTLKIQRTQQEDSAVYLCASSVLGQGHPKDFGPGTRLLVL.

V and J are TRBV2 and TRBJ2-2; 8 bases map to TRBD1. The germline V gene has CDR1 SNHLY and CDR2 FYNNEI. This CDR3 has 16 amino acids. The V gene end was trimmed by 5 bases and the J gene end by 4 bases; junction bases not matched to a gene: 9. CDR3 loop: CASSPRGQGFTGELFF. DNA of the CDR3: TGTGCCAGCAGTCCCCGAGGACAGGGCTTCACCGGGGAGCTGTTTTTT.

The gene calls are TRBV11-2 and TRBJ2-7; 8 nucleotides align to TRBD2. In germline, CDR1 is SGHAT, CDR2 FQNNGV. CDR3 length: 15 amino acids. V trimming: 1 base; J trimming: 3 bases; junction bases outside the gene matches: 5. This CDR3 is CASSLVGTRIYEQYF. CDR3 sequence (DNA): TGTGCCAGCAGCTTAGTTGGGACTAGGATCTACGAGCAGTACTTC.

J is TRBJ1-4 and V is TRBV19, with no clear D. There are 14 residues in the CDR3. CDR1 and CDR2 from the germline V gene are LNHDA and SQIVND (reference sequence). Trimming pared 6 bases from V and 5 bases from J, leaving 13 bases between. CDR3 sequence: CASRRLTVNEKLFF. CDR3 bases: TGTGCCAGTAGGAGACTTACGGTGAATGAAAAACTGTTTTTT.

The chain uses TRBV5-1 and TRBJ2-3, with a possible D match to TRBD1 (5 bases). Trimming took off 1 base at V and 3 bases at J, with 12 bases between the two ends. The CDR3 has 15 residues. Germline CDR1 SGHRS, CDR2 YFSETQ. The CDR3 nucleotides are TGCGCCAGCAGCTTGATAGGGGTTAGGACAGATACGCAGTATTTT. As protein: CASSLIGVRTDTQYF.

The J gene is TRBJ2-1, the V gene TRBV9, with D perhaps TRBD2 (5 bases). V lost 0 bases to trimming and J lost 10 bases, with 14 bases between them. Per germline, CDR1 SGDLS and CDR2 YYNGEE. The CDR3 contains 14 residues. CDR3 bases: TGTGCCAGCAGCGTAGCGGGAAACAGCGTCGAGCAGTTCTTC. Translation gives CASSVAGNSVEQFF.

V and J are TRBV4-3 and TRBJ2-7; 7 bases map to TRBD1. Germline CDR1 and CDR2: LGHNA and YSLEER. V lost 2 bases and J lost 6; bases outside the gene matches: 7. The CDR3 covers 14 residues. The CDR3 DNA is TGCGCCAGCAGCCAACGGGGAGCAGGGGGCGAGCAGTACTTC. This sequence encodes CASSQRGAGGEQYF.

This chain uses TRBV5-1 with TRBJ1-4; weak D call: TRBD1 (6 bases). The CDR3 loop spans 14 amino acids. Germline V gives CDR1 SGHRS, CDR2 YFSETQ. Trimming shortened V by 8 bases and J by 8 bases, and 19 bases separated the two germline ends. This CDR3 reads CASSTTGGREKLFF. The DNA for the CDR3 is TGCGCCAGTAGCACTACCGGGGGGCGAGAAAAACTGTTTTTT.

The chain employs TRBV6-1 and TRBJ1-6; TRBD1 matches 8 bases. The CDR3 totals 14 residues. Germline V CDR1 and CDR2: MNHNS, SASEGT. J was trimmed by 13 bases and V by 4 bases; bases with no gene match: 9. CDR3 protein: CASSGDRSRDPLHF. DNA for the CDR3: TGTGCCAGCAGTGGGGACAGGTCAAGGGATCCCCTCCACTTT.

The rearrangement links TRBV4-3 to TRBJ2-7; 10 nucleotides agree with TRBD1. The V gene's germline CDR1 is LGHNA and CDR2 YSLEER. The CDR3 loop spans 14 amino acids. J lost 2 bases, V lost 6 bases, and 4 bases had no gene match. CDR3 in DNA: TGCGCCAGCAGTCGGGGACAGGGGCCCTACGAGCAGTACTTC. It is translated as CASSRGQGPYEQYF.

CDR3 coding DNA: TGTGCCAGCACCCGACAGGGGAACTCCTACGAGCAGTACTTC. Amino acid sequence: CASTRQGNSYEQYF. The V and J genes are TRBV6-5 and TRBJ2-7; 8 positions match TRBD1. With 7 bases clipped from V and 0 bases from J, the junction kept 5 bases outside the gene matches. Germline CDR1 MNHEY, CDR2 SVGAGI. This CDR3 is 14 amino acids long.

This chain uses TRBV30 with TRBJ1-6; 8 nucleotides align to TRBD1. The CDR3 covers 14 residues. Per the germline V gene, CDR1 is GTSNPN and CDR2 is SVGIG (reference sequence). Trimming at V came to 4 bases and at J to 11 bases, leaving 10 bases not matched to a gene. CDR3 DNA sequence: TGTGCCTGGAAGAGGACAGGGAAGTTTGCACCCCTCCACTTT. It codes for CAWKRTGKFAPLHF.

This clone was seen just once. The chain combines TRBV7-2 with TRBJ2-3, with D tentatively TRBD2 (7 bases). This CDR3 has 19 residues. CDR1 SGHTA and CDR2 FQGNSA come from the germline V gene. The V and J ends lost 5 bases and 4 bases respectively, with 28 bases between them. The CDR3 nucleotides read TGTGCCAGCAGCCGACGGGTTCGGGCGGGGTGGGGGGGGCCAGATACGCAGTATTTT. Amino acid sequence: CASSRRVRAGWGGPDTQYF.

The chain joins TRBV6-5 to TRBJ1-2; D ambiguous. This CDR3 comprises 13 residues. CDR1 is MNHEY and CDR2 is SVGAGI in the germline V gene. Trimming took 0 bases from V and 0 from J, leaving 2 bases between them. The CDR3 here is CASSYSTNYGYTF. The CDR3 coding sequence is TGTGCCAGCAGTTACTCCACTAACTATGGCTACACCTTC.

The chain is built from TRBV10-3 and TRBJ1-4; D is possibly TRBD1 (6 bases). CDR1 and CDR2 from the germline V gene are ENHRY and SYGVKD. The CDR3 loop spans 14 amino acids. V lost 2 bases and J lost 8, with 12 bases in between. The CDR3: CAISETGRGEKLFF. The CDR3 nucleotides read TGTGCCATCAGTGAGACAGGGCGTGGGGAAAAACTGTTTTTT.

The chain recombines TRBV7-2 with TRBJ1-4; 9 positions match TRBD1. V was pared by 0 bases and J by 2 bases, with 4 bases of the junction left unmatched. The CDR3 loop spans 17 amino acids. Germline CDR1 reads SGHTA; CDR2 reads FQGNSA. This CDR3 reads CASSLADRGRTNEKLFF. The CDR3 bases are TGTGCCAGCAGCTTAGCGGACAGGGGTAGGACTAATGAAAAACTGTTTTTT.